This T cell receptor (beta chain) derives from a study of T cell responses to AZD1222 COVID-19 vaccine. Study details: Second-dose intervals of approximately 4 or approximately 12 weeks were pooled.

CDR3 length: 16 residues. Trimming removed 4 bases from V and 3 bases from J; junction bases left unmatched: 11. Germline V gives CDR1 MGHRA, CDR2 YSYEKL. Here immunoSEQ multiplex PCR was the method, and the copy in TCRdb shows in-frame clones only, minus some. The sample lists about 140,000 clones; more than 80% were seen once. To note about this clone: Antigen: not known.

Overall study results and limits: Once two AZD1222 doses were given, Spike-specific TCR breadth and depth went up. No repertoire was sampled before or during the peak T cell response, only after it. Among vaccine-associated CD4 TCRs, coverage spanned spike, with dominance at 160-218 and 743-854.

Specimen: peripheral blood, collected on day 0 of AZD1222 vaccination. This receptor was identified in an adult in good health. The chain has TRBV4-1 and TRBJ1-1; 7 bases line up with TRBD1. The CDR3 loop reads CASSPRTGGGDTEAFF. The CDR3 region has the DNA TGCGCCAGCAGCCCCCGGACAGGAGGGGGGGACACTGAAGCTTTCTTT.